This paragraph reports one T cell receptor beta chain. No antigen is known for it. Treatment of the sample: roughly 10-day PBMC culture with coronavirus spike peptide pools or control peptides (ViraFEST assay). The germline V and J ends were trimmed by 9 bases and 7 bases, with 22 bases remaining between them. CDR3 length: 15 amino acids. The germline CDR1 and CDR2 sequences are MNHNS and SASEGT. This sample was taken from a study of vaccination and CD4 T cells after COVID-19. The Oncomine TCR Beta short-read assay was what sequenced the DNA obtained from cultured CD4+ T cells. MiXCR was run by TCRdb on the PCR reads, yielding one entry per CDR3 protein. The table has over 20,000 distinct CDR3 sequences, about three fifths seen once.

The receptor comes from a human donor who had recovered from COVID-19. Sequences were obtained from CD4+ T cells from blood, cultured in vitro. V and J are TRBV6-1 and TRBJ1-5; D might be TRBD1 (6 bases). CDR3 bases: TGTGCCAGTTCGCCCCGGGGGCAGGGTGGGCAGCCCCAGCATTTT. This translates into CASSPRGQGGQPQHF.